The next 28 T cell receptor beta chains were all read from a single sample in a study of T cell responses to AZD1222 COVID-19 vaccine. Clones were sequenced by immunoSEQ multiplex PCR, and TCRdb holds only the in-frame ones, with some missing. Here the sample spans fewer than 250,000 clones, 92% being singletons. The sequencing here drew on peripheral blood, taken on day 0 of AZD1222 vaccination. These receptors came from an adult in good health.

The chain uses TRBV5-1 and TRBJ2-7; 8 bases are a match to TRBD2. This CDR3 has 16 amino acids. V shed 4 bases and J 0 bases; nucleotides not matched to a gene: 9. The germline gives CDR1 SGHRS, CDR2 YFSETQ. As DNA, the CDR3 is TGCGCCAGCAGCGAATTCTACGGGGGGGGCTCCTACGAGCAGTACTTC. This translates into CASSEFYGGGSYEQYF.

The chain joins TRBV28 to TRBJ1-2, with D uncertain. V shed 6 bases and J shed 4 bases, with 15 bases lying between them. The CDR3 sequence is 14 residues long. Germline V CDR1 and CDR2: MDHEN, SYDVKM. The CDR3 region is CASSATDSLYGYTF. The CDR3, as DNA: TGTGCCAGCAGCGCGACGGACTCCCTCTATGGCTACACCTTC.

This sequence joins TRBV5-6 and TRBJ1-1, with D perhaps TRBD1 (5 bases). CDR3 length equals 15 residues. CDR1 and CDR2 (germline): SGHDT, YYEEEE. V shed 4 bases and J shed 0 bases, with 13 bases lying between them. The CDR3 sequence is CASSLRGGMNTEAFF. In DNA form, the CDR3 reads TGTGCCAGCAGCCTCCGTGGGGGTATGAACACTGAAGCTTTCTTT.

Worth noting for this clone: This CDR3 is also generated by other DNA sequences in the sample. This chain joins TRBV5-1 and TRBJ2-7; either TRBD1 or TRBD2 may fit D (6 bases each). Looked up from germline, CDR1 is SGHRS and CDR2 is YFSETQ. Trimming left V 0 bases short and J 7 bases short, with 14 bases between. This CDR3 contains 14 residues. CDR3 coding DNA: TGCGCCAGCAGCTTGGACCGGGGGCAGGGGGAGCAGTACTTC. Translating it yields CASSLDRGQGEQYF.

V gene TRBV7-2 combines with J gene TRBJ1-5, with D perhaps TRBD1 (6 bases). V was pared by 1 base and J by 3 bases, with 13 bases between. The length of the CDR3 is 16 residues. CDR1 and CDR2 from the germline V gene are SGHTA and FQGNSA. CDR3 in amino acids: CASSLGGPKANQPQHF. The CDR3, as DNA: TGTGCCAGCAGCTTAGGGGGGCCTAAAGCCAATCAGCCCCAGCATTTT. The full variable domain, in which reference TRBV7-2 and TRBJ1-5 provide the parts outside the CDR3, is GAGVSQSPSNKVTEKGKDVELRCDPISGHTALYWYRQSLGQGLEFLIYFQGNSAPDKSGLPSDRFSAERTGGSVSTLTIQRTQQEDSAVYLCASSLGGPKANQPQHFGDGTRLSIL.

The chain is built from TRBV18 and TRBJ2-7; the match to TRBD2 covers 9 bases. The length of the CDR3 is 14 residues. V shed 4 bases and J 1 base; nucleotides not matched to a gene: 2. CDR1 KGHSH and CDR2 LQKENI come from the germline V gene. The CDR3 sequence is CASSQTSGSYEQYF. The DNA of the CDR3 is TGTGCCAGCTCACAGACTAGCGGTTCCTACGAGCAGTACTTC.

The chain employs TRBV5-1 and TRBJ1-2, with D hard to call. The germline V gene has CDR1 SGHRS and CDR2 YFSETQ. V was pared by 4 bases and J by 8 bases, with 12 bases between. There are 12 residues in the CDR3. CDR3 loop: CASSQEGRGYTF. CDR3 nucleotide sequence: TGCGCCAGCAGCCAGGAGGGAAGGGGCTACACCTTC.

The sample holds one count of this clone. The V call is TRBV9, the J call TRBJ1-1; no reliable D call. V was pared by 3 bases and J by 4 bases, with 10 bases between. The CDR3 has 13 residues. Germline CDR1 and CDR2: SGDLS and YYNGEE. CDR3 protein: CASSAPPGTEAFF. The CDR3 nucleotides read TGTGCCAGCAGCGCCCCACCGGGCACTGAAGCTTTCTTT.

The rearrangement joins TRBV2 to TRBJ2-2, with 7 bases fitting TRBD1. The CDR3 has 16 residues. The V and J ends lost 7 bases and 0 bases, in that order; junction bases with no gene match: 8. Germline CDR1 is SNHLY and CDR2 is FYNNEI. This CDR3 reads CASNLQGLANTGELFF. CDR3 in DNA: TGTGCCAGCAATTTACAGGGGTTGGCGAACACCGGGGAGCTGTTTTTT.

This clone occurred once. The rearrangement uses TRBV30 and TRBJ1-3, with unresolved D. Trimming cost V 5 bases and J 0 bases, with 11 bases left between them. There are 14 residues in the CDR3. Germline CDR1 and CDR2: GTSNPN and SVGIG (reference sequence). CDR3 DNA sequence: TGTGCCTGGTGTTTGACAAACTCTGGAAACACCATATATTTT. Translated: CAWCLTNSGNTIYF.

The chain uses TRBV18 and TRBJ2-1; TRBD1 aligns across 10 bases. This CDR3 has 15 residues. Trimming at V came to 5 bases and at J to 5 bases, leaving 6 bases not matched to a gene. From germline, CDR1 is KGHSH and CDR2 LQKENI. The CDR3 DNA follows: TGTGCCAGCTCATCGGGACAGGGGTCCGACAATGAGCAGTTCTTC. It codes for CASSSGQGSDNEQFF.

The chain joins TRBV19 to TRBJ1-4; 8 bases match TRBD1. This CDR3 contains 14 residues. Germline CDR1 is LNHDA and CDR2 is SQIVND (reference sequence). V trimming: 5 bases; J trimming: 8 bases; junction bases outside the gene matches: 7. In DNA form, the CDR3 reads TGTGCCAGTAGTCCGACAGGGGTGGCGGAAAAACTGTTTTTT. Amino acid sequence: CASSPTGVAEKLFF.

V usage is TRBV19 and J usage is TRBJ2-7, with D unresolved. The CDR3 sequence is 12 residues long. Germline CDR1 and CDR2: LNHDA and SQIVND (reference sequence). Trimming left V 5 bases short and J 0 bases short, with 5 bases between. The CDR3 here is CASSPASYEQYF. CDR3 sequence (DNA): TGTGCCAGTAGTCCGGCCTCCTACGAGCAGTACTTC.

The V call is TRBV10-1, the J call TRBJ1-1, with D possibly TRBD1 on 6 matching bases. The CDR3 is 14 amino acids. V was trimmed by 3 bases and J by 9 bases, leaving 17 bases between them. CDR1 and CDR2 (germline): WNHNN, SYGVQD (reference sequence). CDR3 nucleotides: TGCGCCAGCAGTGAAAGTACAGGGAGGGGGAAAGCTTTCTTT. Protein product: CASSESTGRGKAFF.

This clone showed up just once. J is TRBJ2-7 and V is TRBV6-5; 9 bases line up with TRBD1. CDR1 and CDR2 (germline): MNHEY, SVGAGI. Trimming at V came to 6 bases and at J to 7 bases, leaving 4 bases not matched to a gene. The CDR3 loop spans 12 amino acids. DNA for the CDR3: TGTGCCAGCAGGGGACAGGGTGGTGAGCAGTACTTC. It translates to CASRGQGGEQYF.

Note on this clone: A junction boundary mismatches the germline segment, possibly from a read error. CDR3 loop: CAGSPSRDTQYF. CDR3 nucleotide sequence: TGCGCCGGCAGCCCTTCGAGGGATACGCAGTATTTT. The genes are TRBV4-1 and TRBJ2-3; the D is unclear. The germline gives CDR1 MGHRA, CDR2 YSYEKL. The CDR3 contains 12 residues.

V and J are TRBV9 and TRBJ1-1, with D unresolved. Germline-derived CDR1 and CDR2 are SGDLS and YYNGEE. Between the trimmed V and J ends, which lost 4 bases and 1 base, there was a span of 17 bases. CDR3 length: 16 residues. The CDR3 DNA reads TGTGCCAGCAGCTCCCTAAATGGCGCGGCGAACACTGAAGCTTTCTTT. Protein product: CASSSLNGAANTEAFF.

This clone appeared once. V usage is TRBV6-4 and J usage is TRBJ1-2; D call uncertain. Germline lookup yields CDR1 MRHNA and CDR2 SNTAGT. Between the trimmed V and J ends, which lost 4 bases and 0 bases, there was a span of 12 bases. This CDR3 spans 15 amino acids. CDR3 amino acids: CASSAIHPPNYGYTF. The CDR3 DNA follows: TGTGCCAGCAGTGCTATACACCCTCCTAACTATGGCTACACCTTC.

CDR3 DNA sequence: TGTGCCAGCAGTTACAGGGGTGACACTGAAGCTTTCTTT. Its translation: CASSYRGDTEAFF. The genes are TRBV12-3 or TRBV12-4 and TRBJ1-1; 7 nucleotides match TRBD1. This CDR3 region has 13 residues. Germline trimming cut 4 bases from V and 3 bases from J; bases unmatched to any gene: 2.

This clone was seen once. The J gene is TRBJ2-2, the V gene TRBV3-1 (or the pseudogene TRBV3-2); 9 bases match TRBD2. CDR1 is LGHDT and CDR2 is YNNKEL in the germline V gene (reference sequence). This CDR3 spans 17 amino acids. After removal of 4 bases from V and 6 bases from J, the junction contained 12 bases not matched to a gene. The DNA for the CDR3 is TGTGCCAGCAGCCCAAGGGTCCCAGCGGGGGGCTCCGGGGAGCTGTTTTTT. Translated, it gives CASSPRVPAGGSGELFF.

The chain is built from TRBV3-1 (or the pseudogene TRBV3-2) and TRBJ2-1, with D possibly being TRBD2 (5 bases). This CDR3 is built from 14 residues. Germline V lookup: CDR1 LGHDT, CDR2 YNNKEL (reference sequence). V was pared by 7 bases and J by 5 bases, with 15 bases between. CDR3 DNA sequence: TGTGCCAGCAACAGACGCGAGGGAAACAATGAGCAGTTCTTC. Translated, it gives CASNRREGNNEQFF.

CDR3: CAWSGTGRMETQYF. In DNA, the CDR3 is TGTGCCTGGAGTGGGACAGGGAGGATGGAGACCCAGTACTTC. This sequence joins TRBV30 and TRBJ2-5, with 8 bases matching TRBD1. Germline CDR1 and CDR2: GTSNPN and SVGIG (reference sequence). The CDR3 extends over 14 amino acids. V gave up 1 base and J gave up 5 bases; unmatched junction bases: 6.

The chain is built from TRBV15 and TRBJ2-5, with no clear D. CDR3 size: 15 residues. Germline CDR1 reads LNHNV; CDR2 reads YYDKDF (reference sequence). Trimming left V 0 bases short and J 2 bases short, with 10 bases between. As DNA, the CDR3 is TGTGCCACCAGCAGAGATGGGAACCGGCAAGAGACCCAGTACTTC. Translated: CATSRDGNRQETQYF.

The chain uses TRBV29-1 and TRBJ2-1; perhaps TRBD2 as D (6 bases). CDR1 SQVTM and CDR2 ANQGSEA come from the germline V gene. The CDR3 length is 12 residues. The V end lost 7 bases, the J end lost 7 bases, and 14 bases lay between the germline ends. In DNA, the CDR3 is TGCAGCGCCGGGAGACCCGGGAATGAGCAGTTCTTC. Translation gives CSAGRPGNEQFF.

This clone was detected only once. This rearrangement joins TRBV3-1 (or the pseudogene TRBV3-2) to TRBJ1-1; D is ambiguous. V was pared by 1 base and J by 1 base, with 7 bases between. In germline, CDR1 is LGHDT, CDR2 YNNKEL (reference sequence). CDR3 length: 14 residues. DNA of the CDR3: TGTGCCAGCAGCCAAGTCCTAGGGAACACTGAAGCTTTCTTT. This translates into CASSQVLGNTEAFF.

The gene calls are TRBV6-5 and TRBJ2-3; D may be TRBD2 (5 bases). The CDR3 has 12 residues. CDR1 and CDR2 from the germline V gene are MNHEY and SVGAGI. Deletions cut 4 bases from V and 9 bases from J, with 11 bases between. This CDR3 reads CASSSRGGTQYF. CDR3 coding DNA: TGTGCCAGCAGTTCCCGGGGTGGGACGCAGTATTTT.

V gene TRBV5-6 combines with J gene TRBJ2-1; 7 bases map to TRBD2. Germline CDR1 is SGHDT and CDR2 is YYEEEE. The CDR3 loop spans 15 amino acids. Trimming took 0 bases from V and 9 from J; bases not matched to a gene: 9. This CDR3 is CASSLGPAGWGEQFF. CDR3 nucleotides: TGTGCCAGCAGCTTGGGGCCAGCGGGGTGGGGTGAGCAGTTCTTC. The variable domain in full, completed from reference TRBV5-6 and TRBJ2-1, reads DAGVTQSPTHLIKTRGQQVTLRCSPKSGHDTVSWYQQALGQGPQFIFQYYEEEERQRGNFPDRFSGHQFPNYSSELNVNALLLGDSALYLCASSLGPAGWGEQFFGPGTRLTVL.

The chain recombines TRBV2 with TRBJ2-2; 10 nucleotides match TRBD1. The CDR3 runs 15 residues. The V gene end was trimmed by 7 bases and the J gene end by 4 bases; junction bases not matched to a gene: 6. Germline-derived CDR1 and CDR2 are SNHLY and FYNNEI. The CDR3 bases are TGTGCCAGCACCCGGGACAGGGGCTCCACCGGGGAGCTGTTTTTT. Translated, it gives CASTRDRGSTGELFF.